This T cell receptor beta chain was identified during a study of CD8 T cells in ankylosing spondylitis. The germline V gene encodes CDR1 MGHRA and CDR2 YSYEKL. This CDR3 region has 18 residues. After removal of 0 bases from V and 9 bases from J, the junction contained 12 bases not matched to a gene. TCRdb used MiXCR to reprocess the 5' RACE reads, holding one entry per CDR3 protein. Altogether 250,000 or so distinct CDR3 sequences are present, roughly 18% being singletons, with the ten largest covering around a third. Study observations and caveats: As reported, disease-linked clones showed significant enrichment in matched ankylosing spondylitis synovial fluid. What appeared characteristic of ankylosing spondylitis blood was a TCR beta motif of 7 or 8 highly homologous variants. With a CD8+ phenotype, disease-linked clones were relatively rare in peripheral blood.

For this clonotype: The antigen is undetermined.

V is TRBV4-1 and J is TRBJ2-3; 13 bases align to TRBD2. Sequencing was performed on blood, either unsorted or a sorted T cell fraction (not recorded which). This sequence originates from a male donor with ankylosing spondylitis or in good health (not recorded which). The CDR3, as DNA: TGCGCCAGCAGCCAAGAAGGGACTAGCGGGATGGGGCCGGGGACGCAGTATTTT. This sequence encodes CASSQEGTSGMGPGTQYF.